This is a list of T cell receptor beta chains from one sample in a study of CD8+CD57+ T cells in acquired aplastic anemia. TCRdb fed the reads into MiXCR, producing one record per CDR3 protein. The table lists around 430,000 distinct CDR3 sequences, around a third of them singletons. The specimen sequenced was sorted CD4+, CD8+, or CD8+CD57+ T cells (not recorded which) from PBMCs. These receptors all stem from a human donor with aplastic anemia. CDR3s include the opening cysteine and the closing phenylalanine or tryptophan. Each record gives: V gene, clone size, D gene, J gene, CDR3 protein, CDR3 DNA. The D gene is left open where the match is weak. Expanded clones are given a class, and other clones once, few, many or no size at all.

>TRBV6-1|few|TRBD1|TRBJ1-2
CASILSDRGSVGYTF
TGTGCCAGCATTCTGTCGGACAGGGGATCCGTTGGCTACACCTTC
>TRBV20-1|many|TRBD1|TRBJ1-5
CSAPGTVGNQPQHF
TGCAGTGCTCCCGGGACAGTGGGAAATCAGCCCCAGCATTTT
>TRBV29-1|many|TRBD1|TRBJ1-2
CSVVGTGSLGYTF
TGCAGCGTTGTTGGGACAGGGTCTCTTGGCTACACCTTC
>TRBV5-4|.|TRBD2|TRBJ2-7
CASSSPRSGRTTYEQYF
TGTGCCAGCAGCTCCCCTCGTAGCGGGAGGACCACCTACGAGCAGTACTTC
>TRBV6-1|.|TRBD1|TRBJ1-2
CASSEAEGAYGYTF
TGTGCCAGCAGTGAAGCGGAGGGGGCGTACGGCTACACCTTC
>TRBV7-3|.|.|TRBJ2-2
CASSSEITGELFF
TGTGCCAGCAGCTCGGAGATAACCGGGGAGCTGTTTTTT
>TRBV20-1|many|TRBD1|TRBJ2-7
CSAPDRARGYEQYF
TGCAGTGCACCGGACAGGGCTCGGGGCTACGAGCAGTACTTC
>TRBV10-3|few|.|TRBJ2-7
CASSYGGYEQYF
TGTGCCAGCAGTTACGGGGGCTACGAGCAGTACTTC
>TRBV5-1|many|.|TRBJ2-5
CASSYLQGRETQYF
TGCGCCAGCAGCTACCTACAGGGCAGGGAGACCCAGTACTTC
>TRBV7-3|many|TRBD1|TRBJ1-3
CASSIGTGTGNTIYF
TGTGCCAGCAGCATTGGGACAGGGACAGGAAACACCATATATTTT
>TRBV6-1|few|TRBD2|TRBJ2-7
CASEGLGPVYEQYF
TGTGCCAGCGAAGGACTAGGTCCAGTCTACGAGCAGTACTTC
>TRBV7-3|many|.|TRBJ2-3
CASGVSTSSTDTQYF
TGTGCCAGCGGCGTTTCCACCTCTAGCACAGATACGCAGTATTTT
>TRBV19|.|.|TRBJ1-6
CASRGGLANSPLHF
TGTGCCAGTCGTGGGGGGCTAGCGAATTCACCCCTCCACTTT
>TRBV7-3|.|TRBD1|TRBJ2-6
CASSSTWGTESSGANVLTF
TGTGCCAGCAGCTCAACCTGGGGGACAGAAAGCTCTGGGGCCAACGTCCTGACTTTC
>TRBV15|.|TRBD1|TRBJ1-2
CATSRTGGYGYTF
TGTGCCACCAGCCGGACAGGGGGCTATGGCTACACCTTC
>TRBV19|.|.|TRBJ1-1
CASSISAALKIQELNTEAFF
.
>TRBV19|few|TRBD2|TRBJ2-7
CASSNRFGLAGEPYEQYF
TGTGCCAGTAGTAATAGATTCGGACTAGCGGGAGAACCATACGAGCAGTACTTC
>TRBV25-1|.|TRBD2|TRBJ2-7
CASSEGLAGVSYEQYF
TGTGCCAGCAGTGAAGGGCTAGCGGGGGTTTCCTACGAGCAGTACTTC
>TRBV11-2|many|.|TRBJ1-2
CASSLDAPLGDGYTF
TGTGCCAGCAGCTTAGACGCCCCTTTGGGAGATGGCTACACCTTC
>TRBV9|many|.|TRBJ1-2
CASGGGREGYTF
TGTGCCAGCGGGGGGGGACGCGAGGGCTACACCTTC
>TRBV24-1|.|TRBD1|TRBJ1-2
CATSDLSSDRGYTF
TGTGCCACCAGTGACCTTTCCTCGGACAGGGGCTACACCTTC
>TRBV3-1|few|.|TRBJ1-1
CASSRTTGNTEAFF
TGTGCCAGCAGCCGAACAACAGGGAACACTGAAGCTTTCTTT
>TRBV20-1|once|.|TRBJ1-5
CSARRPGDNQPQHF
TGCAGTGCCCGGAGGCCCGGAGACAATCAGCCCCAGCATTTT
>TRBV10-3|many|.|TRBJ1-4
CAISDRRGEKLFF
TGTGCCATCAGTGACAGACGGGGTGAAAAACTGTTTTTT
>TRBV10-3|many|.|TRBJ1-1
CASDTGRGTEAFF
TGTGCCAGCGACACAGGGCGAGGCACTGAAGCTTTCTTT
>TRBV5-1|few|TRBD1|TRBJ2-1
CASSLDAGGAENEQFF
TGCGCCAGCAGCTTGGATGCAGGGGGCGCGGAGAATGAGCAGTTCTTC